This passage covers 17 T cell receptor beta chains from one sample sequenced in a study of response to subunit inactivated influenza vaccine. TCRdb reanalysed the RT-PCR reads using MiXCR and keeps one entry per CDR3 protein. The data show about half a million distinct CDR3 sequences, roughly 25% seen once. The sequenced sample was CD4+ T cells sorted from PBMCs, obtained more than 4 days after vaccination. The receptors were gathered from a man in his forties or fifties who received an inactivated influenza vaccine.

The chain joins TRBV7-9 to TRBJ2-3, with a possible D match to TRBD2 (5 bases). The CDR3 totals 14 residues. Germline CDR1 SEHNR, CDR2 FQNEAQ (reference sequence). The V gene lost 3 bases and the J gene lost 0 bases, with 7 bases spanning the gap. In DNA form, the CDR3 reads TGTGCCAGCAGCTTGGAGGCTAGCACAGATACGCAGTATTTT. Encoded protein: CASSLEASTDTQYF.

V gene TRBV7-2 combines with J gene TRBJ2-7; maybe TRBD1 (6 bases). Between the trimmed V and J ends, which lost 4 bases and 2 bases, there was a span of 15 bases. The CDR3 runs to 15 residues. Per germline, CDR1 SGHTA and CDR2 FQGNSA. The CDR3 reads CASSSRTVSPYEQYF. The CDR3 nucleotides are TGTGCCAGCAGCTCGAGGACAGTTAGTCCCTACGAGCAGTACTTC. The whole variable domain, remainder taken from reference TRBV7-2 and TRBJ2-7, is GAGVSQSPSNKVTEKGKDVELRCDPISGHTALYWYRQSLGQGLEFLIYFQGNSAPDKSGLPSDRFSAERTGGSVSTLTIQRTQQEDSAVYLCASSSRTVSPYEQYFGPGTRLTVT.

This clonotype was seen a few times. The V call is TRBV10-3, the J call TRBJ2-7, with 8 positions matching TRBD1. Germline CDR1 reads ENHRY; CDR2 reads SYGVKD. V gave up 2 bases and J gave up 1 base; unmatched junction bases: 4. The CDR3 is 15 amino acids. DNA for the CDR3: TGTGCCATCAGTGAGGGAGGACAGGGATCCTACGAGCAGTACTTC. This translates into CAISEGGQGSYEQYF.

This clonotype was picked up many times. The rearrangement links TRBV20-1 to TRBJ2-3; D perhaps matches TRBD2 (7 bases). Looked up from germline, CDR1 is DFQATT and CDR2 is SNEGSKA (reference sequence). Trimming removed 1 base from V and 2 bases from J, with 19 bases in between. The CDR3 spans 17 residues. CDR3 DNA: TGCAGTGCTAGAGGAGGAGGGGGGGGTGGTTTCACAGATACGCAGTATTTT. Residues: CSARGGGGGGFTDTQYF.

This clonotype was recorded a few times. This rearrangement joins TRBV29-1 to TRBJ2-7, with 11 nucleotides matching TRBD2. The length of the CDR3 is 14 residues. Looked up from germline, CDR1 is SQVTM and CDR2 is ANQGSEA. The J segment lost 4 bases and the V segment lost 6 bases, leaving 8 bases of the junction unmatched. The CDR3 sequence is CSVLLAGEIYEQYF. The CDR3 DNA sequence: TGCAGCGTACTACTAGCGGGGGAAATATACGAGCAGTACTTC.

The gene calls are TRBV20-1 and TRBJ2-7; D unclear. From germline, CDR1 is DFQATT and CDR2 SNEGSKA (reference sequence). The ends were cut back, 2 bases at V and 4 bases at J, with 18 bases in the middle. The CDR3 extends over 15 amino acids. CDR3 amino acids: CSARLQGRPQYEQYF. The CDR3 coding sequence is TGCAGTGCTAGACTACAAGGCAGGCCGCAATACGAGCAGTACTTC.

This clonotype was observed a few times. This sequence joins TRBV12-3 or TRBV12-4 and TRBJ2-2; D may be TRBD1 (6 bases). This CDR3 comprises 16 residues. V lost 6 bases and J 3 bases, leaving 17 bases between the germline ends. The CDR3 is CASRTRYGTYTGELFF. The CDR3 nucleotides are TGTGCCAGCAGGACCAGATACGGGACATACACCGGGGAGCTGTTTTTT.

The gene calls are TRBV5-8 and TRBJ1-1; 8 positions agree with TRBD1. This CDR3 is built from 15 residues. Germline-derived CDR1 and CDR2 are SGHTS and YDEGEE. J was trimmed by 6 bases and V by 4 bases; bases with no gene match: 11. CDR3 DNA: TGTGCCAGCAGCGGCAAGGGACAGGCGTACGCTGAAGCTTTCTTT. Protein sequence: CASSGKGQAYAEAFF. Looking up the rest from reference TRBV5-8 and TRBJ1-1 gives the full variable domain: EAGVTQSPTHLIKTRGQQATLRCSPISGHTSVYWYQQALGLGLQFLLWYDEGEERNRGNFPPRFSGRQFPNYSSELNVNALELEDSALYLCASSGKGQAYAEAFFGQGTRLTVV.

This clonotype was seen ten or more times. The V call is TRBV20-1, the J call TRBJ2-7; D may be TRBD1 (5 bases). CDR3 length equals 14 residues. The germline gives CDR1 DFQATT, CDR2 SNEGSKA (reference sequence). Trimming pared 1 base from V and 2 bases from J, leaving 12 bases between. The DNA of the CDR3 is TGCAGTGCTAGAGTTAGAAGGGGCCCCTACGAGCAGTACTTC. Its translation is CSARVRRGPYEQYF.

V and J are TRBV24-1 and TRBJ2-3; 12 bases align to TRBD2. V dropped 3 bases and J dropped 5; count of bases not matched to a gene: 5. Germline V gene sequence: CDR1 KGHDR, CDR2 SFDVKD. The CDR3 sequence is 16 residues long. CDR3 amino acids: CATSDRLAGGRDTQYF. In nucleotides, the CDR3 is TGTGCCACCAGTGATCGTCTAGCGGGGGGGCGAGATACGCAGTATTTT.

The chain carries TRBV12-3 or TRBV12-4 and TRBJ2-1; no definite D call. CDR3 length equals 14 residues. V gave up 3 bases and J gave up 6 bases, with 12 bases separating them. The CDR3 is CASSFEGKINEQFF. The CDR3 DNA sequence: TGTGCCAGCAGTTTTGAAGGGAAAATCAATGAGCAGTTCTTC.

This chain connects TRBV6-5 to TRBJ2-7; D unclear. CDR3 length: 14 residues. Germline CDR1 is MNHEY and CDR2 is SVGAGI. V was shortened by 0 bases and J by 2 bases, with 8 bases between the two germline ends. The CDR3: CASSYSPRAYEQYF. The CDR3 nucleotides read TGTGCCAGCAGTTACTCTCCCCGAGCCTACGAGCAGTACTTC.

The chain employs TRBV7-6 and TRBJ2-2; the match to TRBD2 covers 9 bases. This CDR3 spans 16 amino acids. Trimming removed 1 base from V and 4 bases from J; junction bases left unmatched: 4. Per germline, CDR1 SGHVS and CDR2 FNYEAQ. The CDR3 loop reads CASSLVSGSTTGELFF. The CDR3 region has the DNA TGTGCCAGCAGCTTAGTTAGCGGGAGTACCACCGGGGAGCTGTTTTTT. The variable domain in full, completed from reference TRBV7-6 and TRBJ2-2, reads GAGVSQSPRYKVTKRGQDVALRCDPISGHVSLYWYRQALGQGPEFLTYFNYEAQQDKSGLPNDRFSAERPEGSISTLTIQRTEQRDSAMYRCASSLVSGSTTGELFFGEGSRLTVL.

V is TRBV5-1 and J is TRBJ2-3; D not certain. CDR1 SGHRS and CDR2 YFSETQ come from the germline V gene. CDR3 size: 15 residues. V lost 4 bases and J lost 2, with 14 bases in between. As DNA, the CDR3 is TGCGCCAGCAGCCCCACCACCCATCCCACAGATACGCAGTATTTT. Its translation is CASSPTTHPTDTQYF.

This sequence joins TRBV15 and TRBJ2-7; no clear D gene. CDR3 length equals 15 residues. V was shortened by 6 bases and J by 3 bases, with 18 bases between the two germline ends. CDR1 and CDR2 from the germline V gene are LNHNV and YYDKDF (reference sequence). This CDR3 is CATSSTPLPLYEQYF. The DNA for the CDR3 is TGTGCCACCAGTTCGACCCCGTTACCACTCTACGAGCAGTACTTC. Variable domain in full (rest from reference TRBV15 and TRBJ2-7): DAMVIQNPRYQVTQFGKPVTLSCSQTLNHNVMYWYQQKSSQAPKLLFHYYDKDFNNEADTPDNFQSRRPNTSFCFLDIRSPGLGDTAMYLCATSSTPLPLYEQYFGPGTRLTVT.

This clonotype turned up a few times. The rearrangement uses TRBV6-1 and TRBJ1-1; no reliable D call. The V gene lost 7 bases and the J gene lost 1 base, with 10 bases spanning the gap. The CDR3 is 13 residues long. Germline loops: CDR1 MNHNS, CDR2 SASEGT. CDR3 region: CASTIGPNTEAFF. DNA for the CDR3: TGTGCCAGCACGATAGGGCCGAACACTGAAGCTTTCTTT.

The V call is TRBV20-1, the J call TRBJ2-7, with 8 positions matching TRBD1. CDR3 size: 14 residues. The germline CDR1 and CDR2 sequences are DFQATT and SNEGSKA (reference sequence). Losses at the gene ends were 2 bases for V and 4 bases for J; bases not matched to a gene: 7. CDR3 nucleotide sequence: TGCAGTGCTAGACTAGACAGGGGACAATACGAGCAGTACTTC. The encoded protein is CSARLDRGQYEQYF.